This T cell receptor (beta chain) was documented in a study of blood T cell repertoires in COVID-19. Overall study: The United States, Italy and Spain were the sources of the acute and convalescent COVID-19 samples.

This CDR3 is 11 amino acids long. CDR1 MNHEY and CDR2 SMNVEV come from the germline V gene (reference sequence). Trimming cost V 7 bases and J 2 bases, with 4 bases left between them. Original processing methods: Reference gene primer amplification gave estimated nucleated cell counts. Here immunoSEQ multiplex PCR was the method, and the copy in TCRdb shows in-frame clones only, minus some. V and J calls and clone size are those listed in that table; D and trimming were worked out from the DNA. Of around 280,000 clones in the sample, around four fifths were seen once. V usage is TRBV27 and J usage is TRBJ2-3; D gene ambiguous. This clonotype was obtained from a woman in her forties or fifties with active or convalescent COVID-19. Sequenced: peripheral blood. The CDR3 region is CASINTDTQYF. In DNA form, the CDR3 reads TGTGCCAGCATTAACACAGATACGCAGTATTTT.